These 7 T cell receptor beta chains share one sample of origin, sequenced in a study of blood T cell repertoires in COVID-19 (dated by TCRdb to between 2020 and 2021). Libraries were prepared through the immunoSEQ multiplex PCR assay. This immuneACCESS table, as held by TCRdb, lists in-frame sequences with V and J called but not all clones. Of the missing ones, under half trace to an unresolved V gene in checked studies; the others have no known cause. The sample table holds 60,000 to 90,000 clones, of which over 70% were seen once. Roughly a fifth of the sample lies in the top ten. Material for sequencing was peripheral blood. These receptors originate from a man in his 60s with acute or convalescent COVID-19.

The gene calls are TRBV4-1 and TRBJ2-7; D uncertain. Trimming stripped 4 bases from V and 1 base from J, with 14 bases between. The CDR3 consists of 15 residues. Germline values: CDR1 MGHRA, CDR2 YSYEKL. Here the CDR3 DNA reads TGCGCCAGCAGCCCCAGCATGCAGGTGTCCTACGAGCAGTACTTC. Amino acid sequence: CASSPSMQVSYEQYF.

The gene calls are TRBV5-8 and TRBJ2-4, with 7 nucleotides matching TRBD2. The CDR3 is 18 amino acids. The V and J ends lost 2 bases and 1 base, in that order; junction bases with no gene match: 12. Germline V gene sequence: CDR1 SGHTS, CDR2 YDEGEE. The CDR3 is CASSLGRGGEAAKNIQYF. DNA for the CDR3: TGTGCCAGCAGCTTAGGGAGGGGAGGGGAAGCGGCCAAAAACATTCAGTACTTC.

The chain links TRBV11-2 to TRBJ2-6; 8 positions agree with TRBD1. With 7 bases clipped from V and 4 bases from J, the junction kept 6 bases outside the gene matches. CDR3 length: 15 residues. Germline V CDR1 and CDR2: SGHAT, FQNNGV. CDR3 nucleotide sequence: TGTGCCAGCACCCAGGGGGCGGGCGGGGCCAACGTCCTGACTTTC. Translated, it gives CASTQGAGGANVLTF.

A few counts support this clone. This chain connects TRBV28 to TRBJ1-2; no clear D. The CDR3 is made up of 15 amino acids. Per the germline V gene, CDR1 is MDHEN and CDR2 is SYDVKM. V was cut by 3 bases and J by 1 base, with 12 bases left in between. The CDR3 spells CASSFPVSSNYGYTF. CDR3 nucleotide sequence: TGTGCCAGCAGTTTCCCCGTCTCCAGTAACTATGGCTACACCTTC.

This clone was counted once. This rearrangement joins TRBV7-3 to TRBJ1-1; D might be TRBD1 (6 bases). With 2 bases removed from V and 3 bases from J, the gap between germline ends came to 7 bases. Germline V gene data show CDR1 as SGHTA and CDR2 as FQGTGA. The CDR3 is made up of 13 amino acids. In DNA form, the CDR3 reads TGTGCCAGCAGCTTACAGGGGCACACTGAAGCTTTCTTT. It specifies CASSLQGHTEAFF.

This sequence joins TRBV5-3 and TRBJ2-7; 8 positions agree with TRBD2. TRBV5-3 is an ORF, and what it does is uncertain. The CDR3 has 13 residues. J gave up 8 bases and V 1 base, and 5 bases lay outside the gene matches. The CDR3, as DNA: TGTGCCAGAAGCTTGCCGCGGACTAGCAAGCAGTACTTC. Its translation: CARSLPRTSKQYF.

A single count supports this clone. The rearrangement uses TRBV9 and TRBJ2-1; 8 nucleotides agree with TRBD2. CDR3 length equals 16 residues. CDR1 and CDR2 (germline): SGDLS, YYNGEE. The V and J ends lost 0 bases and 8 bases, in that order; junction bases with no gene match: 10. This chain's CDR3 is CASSVDGTRQVHEQFF. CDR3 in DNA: TGTGCCAGCAGCGTAGACGGGACTAGGCAGGTTCATGAGCAGTTCTTC.